One sample yielded the 18 T cell receptor beta chains listed below, sequenced in a study of PD-1 blockade in classical Hodgkin lymphoma. Every patient relapsed after autologous stem cell transplantation, and brentuximab vedotin exposure varied. Libraries were prepared by immunoSEQ multiplex PCR; TCRdb keeps only in-frame clonotypes and omits some of them. Seen here are 20,000 to 30,000 clones, more than 75% observed once, and the top ten hold around 6.5%. The sequencing here drew on peripheral blood mononuclear cells (PBMCs), taken at baseline. The receptors derive from a human donor with classical Hodgkin lymphoma.

The V gene is TRBV4-1, the J gene TRBJ1-2; 7 bases are shared with TRBD1. With V trimmed by 5 bases and J by 0 bases, 6 bases remained unmatched. This CDR3 contains 15 residues. Germline loops: CDR1 MGHRA, CDR2 YSYEKL. CDR3 DNA: TGCGCCAGCAGCACCACAGGGGCGGCTAACTATGGCTACACCTTC. This translates into CASSTTGAANYGYTF.

The chain carries TRBV6-1 and TRBJ2-5, with D possibly TRBD2 on 7 matching bases. From germline, CDR1 is MNHNS and CDR2 SASEGT. CDR3 length: 15 residues. V lost 7 bases and J lost 2, with 17 bases in between. CDR3 DNA sequence: TGTGCCAGCACTACCCTGGGGGGGCAGCAAGAGACCCAGTACTTC. This sequence encodes CASTTLGGQQETQYF.

This clone was observed a single time. V gene TRBV5-4 combines with J gene TRBJ1-2; 10 bases are a match to TRBD1. The CDR3 extends over 14 amino acids. Germline V CDR1 and CDR2: SGHNT, YYREEE (reference sequence). Trimming cost V 4 bases and J 6 bases; bases outside gene matches: 6. In DNA, the CDR3 is TGTGCCAGCAGCAGGGACAGGGGAAATGATGGCTACACCTTC. This gives the protein CASSRDRGNDGYTF.

This clone was counted a few times. The chain carries TRBV25-1 and TRBJ2-7; D unclear. Trimming removed 4 bases from V and 0 bases from J, with 13 bases in between. The germline V gene encodes CDR1 MGHDK and CDR2 SYGVNS. There are 15 residues in the CDR3. The chain's CDR3 is CASSGRRADSYEQYF. The CDR3 DNA sequence: TGTGCCAGCAGTGGACGGAGAGCAGACTCCTACGAGCAGTACTTC.

The rearrangement links TRBV7-2 to TRBJ1-3, with TRBD1 as a possible D gene (5 bases). V was pared by 5 bases and J by 0 bases, with 11 bases between. CDR1 is SGHTA and CDR2 is FQGNSA in the germline V gene. This CDR3 region has 15 residues. This CDR3 is CASSRDSSSGNTIYF. The CDR3 region has the DNA TGTGCCAGCAGCCGCGACAGTAGCTCTGGAAACACCATATATTTT.

This clone has just a few counts. The chain is built from TRBV19 and TRBJ1-2, with no clear D. V lost 10 bases and J lost 4, with 10 bases in between. This CDR3 is 11 amino acids long. Germline V lookup: CDR1 LNHDA, CDR2 SQIVND (reference sequence). The DNA for the CDR3 is TGTGCCACTCGGCAAGTCTATGGCTACACCTTC. Amino acid sequence: CATRQVYGYTF.

The chain recombines TRBV7-2 with TRBJ2-7; no reliable D call. There are 14 residues in the CDR3. Per the germline V gene, CDR1 is SGHTA and CDR2 is FQGNSA. Trimming took off 1 base at V and 3 bases at J, with 10 bases between the two ends. DNA of the CDR3: TGTGCCAGCAGCTTAGGAACTAACCTCTACGAGCAGTACTTC. The encoded protein is CASSLGTNLYEQYF.

The chain links TRBV13 to TRBJ1-2; 12 positions agree with TRBD1. The CDR3 runs 15 residues. Germline V gene data show CDR1 as PRHDT and CDR2 as FYEKMQ (reference sequence). J was trimmed by 7 bases and V by 3 bases; bases with no gene match: 6. CDR3 DNA: TGTGCCAGCAGCTTCCGGGACAGGGGGCTGGGTGGCTACACCTTC. Its protein is CASSFRDRGLGGYTF.

This clone was detected a few times. The rearrangement joins TRBV7-9 to TRBJ1-4; perhaps TRBD1 as D (5 bases). The length of the CDR3 is 12 residues. Germline V gene sequence: CDR1 SEHNR, CDR2 FQNEAQ (reference sequence). The V and J ends lost 5 bases and 8 bases respectively, with 9 bases between them. The CDR3 coding sequence is TGTGCCAGCAGCCCGGGGGGGGAAAAACTGTTTTTT. Its protein is CASSPGGEKLFF.

V usage is TRBV4-2 and J usage is TRBJ2-2; TRBD1 is a possible D gene (6 bases). Trimming stripped 0 bases from V and 5 bases from J, with 13 bases between. The CDR3 has 16 amino acids. The germline V gene has CDR1 LGHNA and CDR2 YNFKEQ. CDR3 amino acids: CASSQDQGTRTGELFF. The CDR3 DNA follows: TGTGCCAGCAGCCAAGATCAGGGGACGAGAACCGGGGAGCTGTTTTTT.

The chain carries TRBV7-8 and TRBJ2-5; 12 bases align to TRBD2. After removal of 5 bases from V and 2 bases from J, the junction contained 12 bases not matched to a gene. Germline loops: CDR1 SGHVS, CDR2 FQNEAQ. The CDR3 has 18 residues. The CDR3 region has the DNA TGTGCCAGCAGCCCGCCCCGGTCGACTAGCGGGGGTCAAGAGACCCAGTACTTC. This translates into CASSPPRSTSGGQETQYF.

This sequence joins TRBV18 and TRBJ1-3, with D maybe TRBD1 (5 bases). CDR3 length: 17 amino acids. Germline CDR1 and CDR2: KGHSH and LQKENI. Deletions cut 5 bases from V and 3 bases from J, with 20 bases between. CDR3 residues: CASSRRQTTEFGNTIYF. The CDR3 DNA reads as TGTGCCAGCTCAAGAAGACAGACGACAGAATTTGGAAACACCATATATTTT.

The chain employs TRBV5-5 and TRBJ1-6; D unresolved. Looked up from germline, CDR1 is SGHKS and CDR2 is YYEKEE (reference sequence). The length of the CDR3 is 15 residues. Trimming shortened V by 0 bases and J by 12 bases, and 16 bases separated the two germline ends. This CDR3 reads CASSLESRGIQPLHF. The CDR3 coding sequence is TGTGCCAGCAGCTTGGAAAGTCGGGGAATTCAACCCCTCCACTTT. The variable domain in full, completed from reference TRBV5-5 and TRBJ1-6, reads DAGVTQSPTHLIKTRGQQVTLRCSPISGHKSVSWYQQVLGQGPQFIFQYYEKEERGRGNFPDRFSARQFPNYSSELNVNALLLGDSALYLCASSLESRGIQPLHFGNGTRLTVT.

The chain combines TRBV9 with TRBJ2-1; D may be TRBD1 (7 bases). CDR1 is SGDLS and CDR2 is YYNGEE in the germline V gene. This CDR3 is built from 16 residues. V lost 4 bases and J lost 1, with 15 bases in between. DNA of the CDR3: TGTGCCAGCAGCCCCCCCAGGGGGGAGTCCTACAATGAGCAGTTCTTC. Translated, it gives CASSPPRGESYNEQFF.

The gene calls are TRBV28 and TRBJ2-7, with 9 bases matching TRBD1. CDR1 MDHEN and CDR2 SYDVKM come from the germline V gene. Unmatched junction bases numbered 8, after V lost 6 bases and J lost 2 bases. The CDR3 covers 15 residues. CDR3 sequence (DNA): TGTGCCAGCAGACAACGGACAGGGGTCACCTACGAGCAGTACTTC. This gives the protein CASRQRTGVTYEQYF. Drawing the rest from reference TRBV28 and TRBJ2-7, the complete variable domain is DVKVTQSSRYLVKRTGEKVFLECVQDMDHENMFWYRQDPGLGLRLIYFSYDVKMKEKGDIPEGYSVSREKKERFSLILESASTNQTSMYLCASRQRTGVTYEQYFGPGTRLTVT.

This clone was found a few times. The chain joins TRBV13 to TRBJ2-7, with TRBD1 matching 7 bases. V was clipped by 4 bases and J by 4 bases; unmatched bases: 10. This CDR3 is 15 amino acids long. The germline CDR1 and CDR2 sequences are PRHDT and FYEKMQ (reference sequence). CDR3: CASSSGYRGDYEQYF. The CDR3, as DNA: TGTGCCAGCAGCTCTGGGTACAGGGGCGATTACGAGCAGTACTTC.

The V call is TRBV5-1, the J call TRBJ1-3, with no clear D. The CDR3 totals 17 residues. The ends were cut back, 3 bases at V and 1 base at J, with 17 bases in the middle. Germline assignment: CDR1 SGHRS and CDR2 YFSETQ. The CDR3 region has the DNA TGCGCCAGCAGCTCCATGAGTGCGGGGAGGTCTGGAAACACCATATATTTT. The encoded protein is CASSSMSAGRSGNTIYF.

The chain has TRBV11-3 and TRBJ2-2; weak D call: TRBD2 (5 bases). Germline V lookup: CDR1 SGHNT, CDR2 YENEEA. The CDR3 contains 14 residues. Trimming pared 5 bases from V and 6 bases from J, leaving 13 bases between. CDR3 in amino acids: CASSKSTAAGELFF. In DNA, the CDR3 is TGTGCCAGCAGCAAATCCACAGCGGCCGGGGAGCTGTTTTTT.